This is a list of T cell receptor beta chains from one sample in a study of shared clonotypes between healthy human individuals. Data came from immunoSEQ multiplex PCR; TCRdb stores just in-frame clones and leaves some out. The data hold about 2.3 million clones, with 80% to 95% observed a single time. Sequencing used naive CD4+ T cells from PBMCs. The source of these receptors is a man younger than 30 in good health. Some clones in this sample may be carry-over from other donors' samples. Both conserved end residues are part of each CDR3. A D gene is named only where the DNA matches it firmly. For some rows the clone size is stated as once, few or many, or as a class when expanded; others skip it.

clone_size	v_call	d_call	j_call	cdr3_nt	cdr3_aa
NA	TRBV19	NA	TRBJ1-2	TGTGCCAGTAGTACCGAGACCGACGCGACCTCTAACTATGGCTACACCTTC	CASSTETDATSNYGYTF
NA	TRBV25-1	NA	TRBJ2-3	TGTGCCAGCAGTGAAATAGATACGCAGTATTTT	CASSEIDTQYF
few	TRBV19	NA	TRBJ2-2	TGTGCCAGTAGAGAACAGCCCGGGGAGCTGTTTTTT	CASREQPGELFF
NA	TRBV19	NA	TRBJ2-6	TGTGCCAGTAGTATCTGGACGGCCCCTGGGGCCAACGTCCTGACTTTC	CASSIWTAPGANVLTF
NA	TRBV6-5	NA	TRBJ2-2	TGTGCCAGCCGCTTCGGACCCCAGGCCGGGGAGCTGTTTTTT	CASRFGPQAGELFF
NA	TRBV6-1	NA	TRBJ2-3	TGTGCCAGCAGTGGCGGACATTCAAGCACAGATACGCAGTATTTT	CASSGGHSSTDTQYF
NA	TRBV7-9	TRBD2	TRBJ2-2	TGTGCCAGCACGCCCCCGGGACTACACACCGGGGAGCTGTTTTTT	CASTPPGLHTGELFF
NA	TRBV9	NA	TRBJ1-1	TGTGCCAGCAGCGTAGAGTCCGGGGGCACTGAAGCTTTCTTT	CASSVESGGTEAFF
few	TRBV21-1	NA	TRBJ1-5	TGTGCCAGCAGCAAACGGCAGGGCGAAGGGTTGGATCAGCCCCAGCATTTT	CASSKRQGEGLDQPQHF
NA	TRBV28	TRBD1	TRBJ1-2	TGTGCCAGCAAATGGCAGGGGGGTAACTATGGCTACACCTTC	CASKWQGGNYGYTF
NA	TRBV2	NA	TRBJ2-7	TGTGCCAGCAGTGCGCCGGGTGGGGAGTCCTACGAGCAGTACTTC	CASSAPGGESYEQYF
once	TRBV6-6	NA	TRBJ1-5	TGTGCCAGCAGACGCGACGACAGTCATAGCAATCAGCCCCAGCATTTT	CASRRDDSHSNQPQHF
NA	TRBV4-3	TRBD2	TRBJ2-5	TGCGCCAGCAGCCAAGATAATGGTAGCGGGAGGGCGAAAGAGACCCAGTACTTC	CASSQDNGSGRAKETQYF
NA	TRBV7-8	NA	TRBJ2-2	TGTGCCAGCAGCTTAGGGGAATACACCGGGGAGCTGTTTTTT	CASSLGEYTGELFF
NA	TRBV6-1	NA	TRBJ1-1	TGTGCCAGCAGTGAAGCGGGACTGATCGAGCCTCTGAGGTCTATATGGGCTTTCTTT	CASSEAGLIEPLRSIWAFF
NA	TRBV4-1	NA	TRBJ2-5	TGCGCCAGCAGCCCCTGGTACAGAGAAACAGGACCGTACCAAGAGACCCAGTACTTC	CASSPWYRETGPYQETQYF
NA	TRBV6-1	TRBD1	TRBJ1-3	TGTGCCAGCGGGACAGGAATTACCTCTGGAAACACCATATATTTT	CASGTGITSGNTIYF
NA	TRBV27	NA	TRBJ1-5	TGTGCCAGCAGTTTTCTGGGGGCGGGTCAGCCCCAGCATTTT	CASSFLGAGQPQHF
NA	TRBV5-1	NA	TRBJ2-2	TGCGCCAGCAGCTTGTCAGGCTTGGGCACCGGGGAGCTGTTTTTT	CASSLSGLGTGELFF
NA	TRBV27	NA	TRBJ2-1	TGTGCCAGCAGCTGGAGGAATCTCCCCTACAATGAGCAGTTCTTC	CASSWRNLPYNEQFF
NA	TRBV6-5	NA	TRBJ2-5	TGTGCCAGCACAGGACAGAACCAAGAGACCCAGTACTTC	CASTGQNQETQYF
NA	TRBV4-1	NA	TRBJ1-2	TGCGCCAGCAGCCGCCAAACAGGGATTGCAAACTATGGCTACACCTTC	CASSRQTGIANYGYTF
NA	TRBV2	NA	TRBJ1-1	TGTGCCAGCCGGACGACACGGATGAACACTGAAGCTTTCTTT	CASRTTRMNTEAFF
NA	TRBV5-6	NA	TRBJ2-1	TGTGCCAGCAGCTTGAAGGTTGGCAATGAGCAGTTCTTC	CASSLKVGNEQFF
NA	TRBV7-3	NA	TRBJ1-1	TGTGCCAGCAGCTTAAATCAGGGTGCAGCTTTCTTT	CASSLNQGAAFF
NA	TRBV6-5	NA	TRBJ1-1	TGTGCCAGCAGTTTCTTTCAGTCGGCCTCGGTCACTGAAGCTTTCTTT	CASSFFQSASVTEAFF
NA	TRBV11-2	NA	TRBJ2-3	TGTGCCAGCAGCTTAGTAGTAAGCACAGATACGCAGTATTTT	CASSLVVSTDTQYF
once	TRBV10-1	NA	TRBJ2-1	TGCGCCAGCAAAGCTCCGGCGGGGAAATACAATGAGCAGTTCTTC	CASKAPAGKYNEQFF
NA	TRBV20-1	NA	TRBJ2-3	TGCAGTGCCGAAAGGACAGATACGCAGTATTTT	CSAERTDTQYF
few	TRBV30	TRBD1	TRBJ1-5	TGTGCCTGGAGTCTAGGGACAGGGGTTTTTCAGCCCCAGCATTTT	CAWSLGTGVFQPQHF
NA	TRBV19	NA	TRBJ2-5	TGTGCCAGTAGCATAACCGGGACCGCCCCAGAGACCCAGTACTTC	CASSITGTAPETQYF
NA	TRBV5-1	NA	TRBJ1-6	TGCGCCAGCAGCAGACGGGCCCAGCGGGAGTCACCCCTCCACTTT	CASSRRAQRESPLHF
NA	TRBV7-2	NA	TRBJ2-5	TGTGCCAGCAGCTTGACGGCCCACCAAGAGACCCAGTACTTC	CASSLTAHQETQYF
once	TRBV18	NA	TRBJ1-2	TGTGCCAGCTCACCATCGGCCGAGAATAACTATGGCTACACCTTC	CASSPSAENNYGYTF
NA	TRBV20-1	NA	TRBJ1-1	TGCAGTGCTTCCCCGGGAGATGGGGCTTTCTTT	CSASPGDGAFF
NA	TRBV7-9	TRBD1	TRBJ2-4	TGTGCCAGCAGCTCTGACGACAGGGGCGACATTCAGTACTTC	CASSSDDRGDIQYF
NA	TRBV30	NA	TRBJ2-5	TGTGCCTGGAGTGTACGGGCCCTAGCGCAAGAGACCCAGTACTTC	CAWSVRALAQETQYF
NA	TRBV5-1	TRBD1	TRBJ2-5	TGCGCCAGCAGCTTAACAGGGGGACAAGAGACCCAGTACTTC	CASSLTGGQETQYF
NA	TRBV7-8	NA	TRBJ2-5	TGTGCCAGCAGCTACGTAGGGGGCCAAGAGACCCAGTACTTC	CASSYVGGQETQYF
NA	TRBV5-1	NA	TRBJ2-3	TGCGCCAGCAGCGATACCCGCACAGATACGCAGTATTTT	CASSDTRTDTQYF
NA	TRBV11-2	NA	TRBJ2-6	TGTGCCAGCAGGCTCACGGGTACCAACGTCCTGACTTTC	CASRLTGTNVLTF
NA	TRBV5-5	NA	TRBJ2-7	TGTGCCAGCAGCTTGCGGGTGGACTCCTCCTACGAGCAGTACTTC	CASSLRVDSSYEQYF
few	TRBV2	TRBD1	TRBJ1-5	TGTGCCAGCATGGGACAGGGGAATCAGCCCCAGCATTTT	CASMGQGNQPQHF
NA	TRBV5-1	TRBD2	TRBJ2-5	TGCGCCAGCAGCCACGGGACTAGTCGGTTTGGAGAGACCCAGTACTTC	CASSHGTSRFGETQYF
NA	TRBV4-3	NA	TRBJ1-1	TGCGCCAGCAGCCAACAGCCAGGGGAGTGGACTGAAGCTTTCTTT	CASSQQPGEWTEAFF
NA	TRBV28	TRBD2	TRBJ2-7	TGTGCCAGCAGTACGATACTAGCGGGAGGTCCCTACGAGCAGTACTTC	CASSTILAGGPYEQYF
NA	TRBV6-1	TRBD1	TRBJ1-5	TGTGCCAGCAGTAAACCTGGACAGGGGTTTCAGCCCCAGCATTTT	CASSKPGQGFQPQHF
NA	TRBV5-6	NA	TRBJ2-5	TGTGCCAGCAGCTTGGGAGGGTTGTTGTACTTC	CASSLGGLLYF
NA	TRBV7-9	TRBD2	TRBJ2-7	TGTGCCAGCAGCTTACGGCCTAGCGGGAGCTACGAGCAGTACTTC	CASSLRPSGSYEQYF
NA	TRBV18	TRBD1	TRBJ2-1	TGTGCCAGCTCACCCGAGGGACAGGGGTATCATGAGCAGTTCTTC	CASSPEGQGYHEQFF
NA	TRBV6-5	TRBD1	TRBJ1-2	TGTGCCAGCACCAGGGGACAGGTCTTTAACTATGGCTACACCTTC	CASTRGQVFNYGYTF
NA	TRBV7-9	NA	TRBJ2-1	TGTGCCAGCAGCTGGGGACGGGGCCACGATGAGCAGTTCTTC	CASSWGRGHDEQFF
NA	TRBV10-2	TRBD1	TRBJ2-7	TGCGCCAGCACTGGGACAGGGAACGAGCAGTACTTC	CASTGTGNEQYF
NA	TRBV11-2	NA	TRBJ2-7	TGTGCCAGCAGCTTAGCCCCCAGGGTTGGGGAGCAGTACTTC	CASSLAPRVGEQYF
NA	TRBV5-1	TRBD1	TRBJ2-5	TGCGCCAGCAGCTTGGTGGGGACAGCTAGAAACCAAGAGACCCAGTACTTC	CASSLVGTARNQETQYF
NA	TRBV7-2	TRBD1	TRBJ2-3	TGTGCCAGCAGCCGGGACAGGGTCGGTTTGACAGATACGCAGTATTTT	CASSRDRVGLTDTQYF
NA	TRBV19	NA	TRBJ2-3	TGTGCCAGTACCCAGAGGGATACGCAGTATTTT	CASTQRDTQYF
few	TRBV7-9	NA	TRBJ1-5	TGTGCCAGCAGCCCCCCGGGACATCCCTTGCATTTT	CASSPPGHPLHF
NA	TRBV5-1	TRBD1	TRBJ1-1	TGCGCCAGCAGCCAACGGACAGGGCAGGACACTGAAGCTTTCTTT	CASSQRTGQDTEAFF